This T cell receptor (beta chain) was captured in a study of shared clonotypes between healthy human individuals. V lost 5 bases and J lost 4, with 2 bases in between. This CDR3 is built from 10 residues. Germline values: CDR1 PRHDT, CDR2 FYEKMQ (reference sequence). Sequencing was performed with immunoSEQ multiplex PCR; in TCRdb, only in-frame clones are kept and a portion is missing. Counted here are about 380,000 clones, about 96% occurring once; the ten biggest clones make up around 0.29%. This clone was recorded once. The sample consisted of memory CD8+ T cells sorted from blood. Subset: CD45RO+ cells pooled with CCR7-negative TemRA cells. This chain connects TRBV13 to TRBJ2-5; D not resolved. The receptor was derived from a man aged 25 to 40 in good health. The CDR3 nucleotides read TGTGCCAGCAGCGGAGAGACCCAGTACTTC. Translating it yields CASSGETQYF.